These T cell receptor beta chains were read from a single sample in a study of spatial heterogeneity in lung cancer. TCRdb re-called the 5' RACE reads with MiXCR, one entry per CDR3 protein. This table has roughly 70,000 distinct CDR3 sequences, around 8.9% appearing once. The sequences come from PBMCs, collected at follow-up. All receptors derive from a female donor with early-stage non-small cell lung cancer. The CDR3 runs from the conserved cysteine through the conserved F or W. D genes are given only for firm matches. The size of a clone is reported for some rows only, either as once, few or many, or as a class for expanded clones.

j_call clone_size d_call v_call cdr3_aa cdr3_nt
TRBJ2-1 few NA TRBV20-1 CSATGYNEQFF TGCAGTGCTACGGGCTACAATGAGCAGTTCTTC
TRBJ2-2 many NA TRBV11-1 CASSLNIPGELFF TGTGCCAGCAGCTTGAATATTCCCGGGGAGCTGTTTTTT
TRBJ2-1 many NA TRBV7-9 CASSPTWRGPDPNEQFF TGTGCCAGCAGCCCAACTTGGCGGGGCCCCGACCCAAATGAGCAGTTCTTC
TRBJ2-1 many NA TRBV10-2 CASRGVSDNEQFF TGCGCCAGCAGGGGGGTCTCTGACAATGAGCAGTTCTTC
TRBJ2-6 NA TRBD2 TRBV18 CASSPLAAGANVLTF TGTGCCAGCTCGCCCCTAGCGGCTGGGGCCAACGTCCTGACTTTC
TRBJ2-3 many TRBD2 TRBV10-3 CAISDSTGGRADTQYF TGTGCCATCAGTGACTCGACCGGCGGGAGGGCCGATACGCAGTATTTT
TRBJ2-7 few NA TRBV6-5 CASSYSGGEQYF TGTGCCAGCAGTTACTCCGGGGGCGAGCAGTACTTC
TRBJ2-2 many NA TRBV5-1 CASSWQNTGELFF TGCGCCAGCAGTTGGCAGAACACCGGGGAGCTGTTTTTT
TRBJ2-5 few NA TRBV28 CASSSPHLRETQYF TGTGCCAGCAGCTCCCCGCACCTTAGGGAGACCCAGTACTTC
TRBJ2-5 NA TRBD2 TRBV7-2 CASSSQSGTFQETQYF TGTGCCAGCAGTTCCCAGAGCGGGACGTTCCAAGAGACCCAGTACTTC
TRBJ2-7 many TRBD1 TRBV12-3/TRBV12-4 CASSHSAGTGVGEQYF TGTGCCAGCAGCCATTCCGCGGGGACAGGGGTCGGAGAGCAGTACTTC
TRBJ2-1 NA NA TRBV27 CASSSGPYNEQFF TGTGCCAGCAGTTCGGGCCCCTACAATGAGCAGTTCTTC
TRBJ2-2 many NA TRBV5-1 CASSGPQRQGTGELFF TGCGCCAGCAGCGGGCCTCAGCGCCAGGGCACCGGGGAGCTGTTTTTT
TRBJ1-5 many NA TRBV25-1 CASRGASNQPQHF TGTGCCAGCAGGGGGGCGAGCAATCAGCCCCAGCATTTT
TRBJ1-2 many NA TRBV7-2 CASSLEGAYGYTF TGTGCCAGCAGCTTAGAGGGTGCCTATGGCTACACCTTC
TRBJ2-5 few NA TRBV4-1 CASSQVVIIITSWETQYF TGCGCCAGCAGCCAAGTGGTAATAATAATCACCTCATGGGAGACCCAGTACTTC
TRBJ2-3 NA TRBD2 TRBV29-1 CSVDASGSTDTQYF TGCAGCGTTGACGCTAGCGGTAGCACAGATACGCAGTATTTT
TRBJ2-7 few NA TRBV5-1 CASSLISGPSYEQYF TGCGCCAGCAGCTTGATTTCTGGCCCATCCTACGAGCAGTACTTC
TRBJ1-5 few TRBD1 TRBV27 CASSGRQGSNQPQHF TGTGCCAGCAGTGGGAGACAGGGGAGCAATCAGCCCCAGCATTTT
TRBJ2-5 many NA TRBV3-1 CASSDPVRTQYF TGTGCCAGCAGCGACCCTGTGCGGACCCAGTACTTC
TRBJ2-1 NA TRBD1 TRBV7-9 CASSSTGTAGDEQFF TGTGCCAGCAGCTCGACCGGGACAGCTGGCGATGAGCAGTTCTTC
TRBJ2-2 many NA TRBV7-8 CASSFRVGGELFF TGTGCCAGCAGCTTTAGGGTGGGCGGGGAGCTGTTTTTT
TRBJ1-1 NA NA TRBV29-1 CSVVREATEAFF TGCAGCGTTGTTAGGGAGGCCACTGAAGCTTTCTTT
TRBJ2-1 NA NA TRBV6-5 CATSPGHYYNEQFF TGTGCCACCTCCCCGGGACACTACTACAATGAGCAGTTCTTC
TRBJ2-5 few NA TRBV5-1 CASSFLRAQETQYF TGCGCCAGCAGCTTCTTAAGGGCTCAAGAGACCCAGTACTTC
TRBJ2-1 many NA TRBV11-1 CASSARLEGYNEQFF TGTGCCAGCAGCGCCCGACTGGAGGGGTACAATGAGCAGTTCTTC
TRBJ1-2 few NA TRBV11-1 CASSPGADYGYTF TGTGCCAGCAGCCCAGGGGCGGACTATGGCTACACCTTC
TRBJ2-5 NA TRBD2 TRBV5-1 CASRLAGTQETQYF TGCGCCAGCAGGCTAGCGGGGACACAAGAGACCCAGTACTTC
TRBJ1-1 NA NA TRBV20-1 CSARDRGLPNTEAFF TGCAGTGCTAGAGATCGTGGGCTACCGAACACTGAAGCTTTCTTT
TRBJ2-3 many TRBD2 TRBV7-2 CASSLAALAGQDTQYF TGTGCCAGCAGCTTAGCTGCGCTAGCGGGACAAGATACGCAGTATTTT
TRBJ1-4 few NA TRBV28 CASSFAWGEKLFF TGTGCCAGCAGTTTCGCGTGGGGTGAAAAACTGTTTTTT
TRBJ1-2 many NA TRBV28 CASIRGFPSLYYGYTF TGTGCCAGCATAAGGGGTTTCCCCTCCCTCTACTATGGCTACACCTTC
TRBJ2-3 NA NA TRBV20-1 CSARVEAARADTQYF TGCAGTGCTAGGGTGGAAGCGGCGAGGGCAGATACGCAGTATTTT
TRBJ1-1 NA NA TRBV5-5 CATNLGTEAFF TGTGCCACCAACCTCGGCACTGAAGCTTTCTTT
TRBJ2-1 few TRBD2 TRBV20-1 CSASSGSSYNEQFF TGCAGTGCTAGCAGCGGGAGCTCCTACAATGAGCAGTTCTTC
TRBJ2-3 many TRBD1 TRBV28 CASGGQVGGTDTQYF TGTGCCAGCGGAGGACAGGTTGGCGGCACAGATACGCAGTATTTT
TRBJ2-7 many NA TRBV28 CASTAWHTPYEQYF TGTGCCAGCACCGCTTGGCACACCCCCTACGAGCAGTACTTC
TRBJ1-4 NA TRBD1 TRBV5-5 CASSQDREELFF TGTGCCAGCAGCCAGGACAGGGAGGAACTGTTTTTT
TRBJ1-1 many NA TRBV7-3 CASSWQLNTEAFF TGTGCCAGCAGCTGGCAACTGAACACTGAAGCTTTCTTT
TRBJ2-7 many NA TRBV5-5 CASSLEGGLDEQYF TGTGCCAGCAGCTTGGAAGGGGGGTTGGACGAGCAGTACTTC
TRBJ1-5 many TRBD1 TRBV20-1 CSVSGQDRSNQPQHF TGCAGTGTTAGTGGACAGGATCGGAGCAATCAGCCCCAGCATTTT
TRBJ2-1 medium-sized NA TRBV7-8 CASSQDYNEQFF TGTGCCAGCAGCCAGGACTACAATGAGCAGTTCTTC
TRBJ2-7 few TRBD1 TRBV30 CAWNRQGASYEQYF TGTGCCTGGAATCGACAGGGGGCCTCCTACGAGCAGTACTTC
TRBJ2-3 NA NA TRBV18 CASSPPNLASTDTQYF TGTGCCAGCTCACCCCCGAATCTCGCTAGCACAGATACGCAGTATTTT
TRBJ1-6 NA NA TRBV9 CASSVNPDPDSPLHF TGTGCCAGCAGCGTCAATCCAGATCCTGATTCACCCCTCCACTTT
TRBJ2-3 many NA TRBV7-3 CASSFLYGSRDTQYF TGTGCCAGCAGCTTCCTCTATGGGAGTAGGGATACGCAGTATTTT